This TCR beta chain was recovered during a study of Graves' ophthalmopathy and Graves' hyperthyroidism. The evidence that diagnosis relied on was clinical symptoms, serum thyroxine, TRAb, thyroid ultrasound and orbital computed tomography. CDR3 length equals 15 residues. Notes on this clonotype: It may be a read error: a sequence one base away is much more abundant.

TCR beta CDR3 regions were amplified from RNA transcripts. The authors performed first-round RT-PCR with HTBI primers and then a second-round multiplex PCR. A single record per CDR3 protein comes from TCRdb applying MiXCR to the multiplex PCR reads. Here the sample spans hundreds of thousands of distinct CDR3 sequences, around 40% being singletons. The chain employs TRBV12-3 or TRBV12-4 and TRBJ1-6, with D possibly being TRBD1 (5 bases). Sequencing was done on a sample of peripheral blood. The TCR was taken from an adult man with Graves' ophthalmopathy. The CDR3, as DNA: TGTGCCGGCAGTCGGACACTTGGGGAAAATTCACCCCTCCACTTT. This gives the protein CAGSRTLGENSPLHF.